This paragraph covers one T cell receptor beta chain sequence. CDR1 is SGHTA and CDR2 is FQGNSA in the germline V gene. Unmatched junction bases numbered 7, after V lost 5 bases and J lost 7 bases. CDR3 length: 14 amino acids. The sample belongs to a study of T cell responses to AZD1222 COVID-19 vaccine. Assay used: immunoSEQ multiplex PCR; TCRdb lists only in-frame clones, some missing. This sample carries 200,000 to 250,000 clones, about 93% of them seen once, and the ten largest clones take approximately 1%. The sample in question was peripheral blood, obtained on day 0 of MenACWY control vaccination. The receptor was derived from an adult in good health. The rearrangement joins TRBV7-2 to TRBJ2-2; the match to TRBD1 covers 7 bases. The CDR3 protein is CASSPRQGIGELFF. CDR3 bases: TGTGCCAGCAGCCCTCGACAGGGCATCGGGGAGCTGTTTTTT.